This T cell receptor (beta chain) emerged from a study of identical twins. The CDR3 consists of 14 residues. The germline V gene has CDR1 MNHEY and CDR2 SMNVEV (reference sequence). V shed 5 bases, J shed 8 bases, and the junction held 7 bases outside the gene matches. This clonotype was recorded a few times. Each CDR3 protein gets one entry after TCRdb re-called the 5' RACE reads with MiXCR. This sample has roughly 220,000 distinct CDR3 sequences; over 5.5% occur once, and the top ten carry more than 12%. These same records also appear under a second study, on T cells expressing NK-cell markers. Per that paper: It was sorted CD3+CD56+NKG2C+, CD3+CD56+NKG2C- and CD3+CD56-NKG2C+ T cells that supplied the TCR beta repertoires.

V usage is TRBV27 and J usage is TRBJ2-1; TRBD1 matches 9 bases. The sequence came from a woman younger than 30 in good health. The sequenced sample consisted of CD8+ T cells sorted from blood. For the CDR3, the DNA is TGTGCCAGCAGTCTCACAGGGGGCGGGGATGAGCAGTTCTTC. This codes for CASSLTGGGDEQFF.